These 16 T cell receptor beta chains came from one sample sequenced in a study of cytomegalovirus exposure and HLA in healthy donors. 13 Jbeta primers and 60 Vbeta primers were used for the PCR. Profiled with immunoSEQ multiplex PCR; TCRdb holds only in-frame clones, not every one. The sample features around 190,000 clones, with around 0.95% in its top ten. The material sequenced was PBMCs. The receptors originated from a woman younger than 45 in good health and CMV-seropositive.

The rearrangement links TRBV5-6 to TRBJ2-5; 9 bases match TRBD2. Trimming at V came to 0 bases and at J to 0 bases, leaving 0 bases not matched to a gene. In germline, CDR1 is SGHDT, CDR2 YYEEEE. The CDR3 is 15 residues long. The CDR3: CASSLASGDQETQYF. The DNA for the CDR3 is TGTGCCAGCAGCTTGGCTAGCGGGGACCAAGAGACCCAGTACTTC.

The V call is TRBV27, the J call TRBJ1-3; possibly TRBD1 for D (6 bases). From germline, CDR1 is MNHEY and CDR2 SMNVEV (reference sequence). Trimming cost V 3 bases and J 3 bases, with 12 bases left between them. The CDR3 consists of 15 residues. CDR3: CASSFQGSYGNTIYF. The CDR3 DNA reads TGTGCCAGCAGTTTTCAGGGGTCATATGGAAACACCATATATTTT.

The chain carries TRBV7-9 and TRBJ1-4; 7 nucleotides line up with TRBD1. Germline-derived CDR1 and CDR2 are SEHNR and FQNEAQ (reference sequence). This CDR3 spans 18 amino acids. After removal of 8 bases from V and 0 bases from J, the junction contained 15 bases not matched to a gene. The CDR3 loop reads CASGEVRQGKATNEKLFF. CDR3 sequence (DNA): TGTGCCAGCGGGGAGGTCAGACAGGGAAAGGCAACTAATGAAAAACTGTTTTTT.

The genes are TRBV13 and TRBJ2-7, with unresolved D. Germline CDR1 and CDR2: PRHDT and FYEKMQ (reference sequence). V was pared by 4 bases and J by 0 bases, with 7 bases between. The CDR3 totals 13 residues. CDR3 region: CASSSSPSYEQYF. CDR3 coding DNA: TGTGCCAGCAGCTCCTCCCCCTCCTACGAGCAGTACTTC.

The chain uses TRBV6-4 and TRBJ1-6; no firm D call. With 2 bases removed from V and 9 bases from J, the gap between germline ends came to 14 bases. There are 15 residues in the CDR3. Germline V gene data show CDR1 as MRHNA and CDR2 as SNTAGT. CDR3 DNA: TGTGCCAGCAGTGACAGGGCGGGAGTAGGTTCACCCCTCCACTTT. Its translation: CASSDRAGVGSPLHF.

The rearrangement uses TRBV15 and TRBJ1-1; D gene ambiguous. Germline-derived CDR1 and CDR2 are LNHNV and YYDKDF (reference sequence). This CDR3 region has 14 residues. The V end lost 3 bases, the J end lost 2 bases, and 10 bases lay between the germline ends. The CDR3 spells CATSRAGINTEAFF. The CDR3 nucleotides are TGTGCCACCAGCAGGGCCGGGATTAACACTGAAGCTTTCTTT.

This chain uses TRBV27 with TRBJ2-1; TRBD2 matches 12 bases. Per the germline V gene, CDR1 is MNHEY and CDR2 is SMNVEV (reference sequence). This CDR3 spans 19 amino acids. The V gene end was trimmed by 0 bases and the J gene end by 8 bases; junction bases not matched to a gene: 14. CDR3 protein: CASSLSGLAGDWAIYEQFF. CDR3 nucleotides: TGTGCCAGCAGTTTATCGGGACTAGCGGGTGACTGGGCTATCTATGAGCAGTTCTTC.

CDR3 nucleotides: TGTGCCAGCTCACCACCTGCGGGGGGCCCTATCTCCTACAATGAGCAGTTCTTC. It codes for CASSPPAGGPISYNEQFF. J is TRBJ2-1 and V is TRBV18; TRBD2 matches at 8 bases. Germline V gene sequence: CDR1 KGHSH, CDR2 LQKENI. J gave up 0 bases and V 0 bases, and 7 bases lay outside the gene matches. The CDR3 has 18 residues.

The rearrangement uses TRBV7-2 and TRBJ2-7, with 8 bases fitting TRBD2. Per germline, CDR1 SGHTA and CDR2 FQGNSA. The CDR3 has 14 residues. The trim removed 4 bases at V and 2 bases at J, leaving 4 bases unmatched. CDR3 sequence: CASSWSGGPYEQYF. For the CDR3, the DNA is TGTGCCAGCAGCTGGAGCGGGGGCCCCTACGAGCAGTACTTC. Variable domain in full (rest from reference TRBV7-2 and TRBJ2-7): GAGVSQSPSNKVTEKGKDVELRCDPISGHTALYWYRQSLGQGLEFLIYFQGNSAPDKSGLPSDRFSAERTGGSVSTLTIQRTQQEDSAVYLCASSWSGGPYEQYFGPGTRLTVT.

The genes are TRBV21-1 and TRBJ1-5; the table's D call, TRBD1, was not checked against the DNA. TRBV21-1 is given as a pseudogene. This CDR3 spans 16 amino acids. Here the CDR3 DNA reads TGTGCCAGCAGCAACCATTATACAGCTTCTCGTCGTCCCCAGCATTTT. Protein: CASSNHYTASRRPQHF.

The chain couples TRBV6-1 to TRBJ1-1, with 7 bases that match TRBD1. The CDR3 is 14 residues long. Germline V gene data show CDR1 as MNHNS and CDR2 as SASEGT. The ends lost 3 bases at V and 2 bases at J; junction bases unmatched: 3. CDR3 protein: CASSDRGRNTEAFF. For the CDR3, the DNA is TGTGCCAGCAGTGACAGGGGGAGAAACACTGAAGCTTTCTTT.

This chain joins TRBV5-1 and TRBJ2-7, with 8 nucleotides matching TRBD2. Germline lookup yields CDR1 SGHRS and CDR2 YFSETQ. This CDR3 is 14 amino acids long. V was clipped by 4 bases and J by 5 bases; unmatched bases: 8. The CDR3 coding sequence is TGCGCCAGCAGCGTCGGACTAGCCCAGAACGAGCAGTACTTC. Amino acid sequence: CASSVGLAQNEQYF.

The chain uses TRBV28 and TRBJ2-7, with 10 bases matching TRBD2. Germline V gives CDR1 MDHEN, CDR2 SYDVKM. V was pared by 5 bases and J by 3 bases, with 7 bases of the junction left unmatched. This CDR3 is built from 15 residues. The CDR3 sequence is CASSLIAGGGYEQYF. CDR3 nucleotides: TGTGCCAGCAGTCTGATAGCGGGAGGAGGCTACGAGCAGTACTTC.

J is TRBJ2-1 and V is TRBV4-2, with 8 bases matching TRBD2. CDR3 length equals 16 residues. With V trimmed by 1 base and J by 4 bases, 6 bases remained unmatched. The V gene's germline CDR1 is LGHNA and CDR2 YNFKEQ. CDR3 protein: CASSQGSGGGYNEQFF. CDR3 DNA: TGTGCCAGCAGCCAAGGGTCCGGGGGGGGGTACAATGAGCAGTTCTTC.

V usage is TRBV10-1 and J usage is TRBJ2-7; D is ambiguous. The CDR3 is 13 amino acids. V shed 0 bases and J shed 3 bases, with 6 bases lying between them. Germline-derived CDR1 and CDR2 are WNHNN and SYGVQD (reference sequence). The CDR3 nucleotides are TGCGCCAGCAGTGAGTCGAGAGGCTACGAGCAGTACTTC. This translates into CASSESRGYEQYF.

The V call is TRBV5-1, the J call TRBJ1-3; D uncertain. Deletions cut 4 bases from V and 2 bases from J, with 10 bases between. From germline, CDR1 is SGHRS and CDR2 YFSETQ. The CDR3 spans 14 residues. CDR3 protein: CASSGGETGNTIYF. The CDR3 bases are TGCGCCAGCAGCGGCGGGGAAACTGGAAACACCATATATTTT.